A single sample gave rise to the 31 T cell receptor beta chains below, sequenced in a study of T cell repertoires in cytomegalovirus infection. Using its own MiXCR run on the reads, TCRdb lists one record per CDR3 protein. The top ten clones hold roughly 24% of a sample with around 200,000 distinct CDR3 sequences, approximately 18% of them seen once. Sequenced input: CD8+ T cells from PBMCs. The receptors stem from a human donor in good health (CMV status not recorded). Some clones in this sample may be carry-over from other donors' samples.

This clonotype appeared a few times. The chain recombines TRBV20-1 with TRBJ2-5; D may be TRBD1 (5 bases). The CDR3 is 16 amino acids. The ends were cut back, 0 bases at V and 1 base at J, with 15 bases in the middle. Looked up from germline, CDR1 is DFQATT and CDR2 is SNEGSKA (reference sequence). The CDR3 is CSARDLGAILQETQYF. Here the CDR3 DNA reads TGCAGTGCTAGAGATCTAGGGGCTATCCTCCAAGAGACCCAGTACTTC.

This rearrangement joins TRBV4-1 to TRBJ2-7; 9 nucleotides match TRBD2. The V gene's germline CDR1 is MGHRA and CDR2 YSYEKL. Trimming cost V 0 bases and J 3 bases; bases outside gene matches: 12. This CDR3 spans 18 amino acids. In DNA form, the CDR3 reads TGCGCCAGCAGCCAAGATCGAGGGGCTAGCGGGGTGTACTACGAGCAGTACTTC. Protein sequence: CASSQDRGASGVYYEQYF.

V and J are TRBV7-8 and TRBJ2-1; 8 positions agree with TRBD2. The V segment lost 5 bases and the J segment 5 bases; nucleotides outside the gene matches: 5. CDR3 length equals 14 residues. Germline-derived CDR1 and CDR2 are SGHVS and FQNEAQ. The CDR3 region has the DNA TGTGCCAGCAGCCCCCCCGGGGGGGACAATGAGCAGTTCTTC. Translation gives CASSPPGGDNEQFF. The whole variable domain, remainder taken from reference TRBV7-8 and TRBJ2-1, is GAGVSQSPRYKVAKRGQDVALRCDPISGHVSLFWYQQALGQGPEFLTYFQNEAQLDKSGLPSDRFFAERPEGSVSTLKIQRTQQEDSAVYLCASSPPGGDNEQFFGPGTRLTVL.

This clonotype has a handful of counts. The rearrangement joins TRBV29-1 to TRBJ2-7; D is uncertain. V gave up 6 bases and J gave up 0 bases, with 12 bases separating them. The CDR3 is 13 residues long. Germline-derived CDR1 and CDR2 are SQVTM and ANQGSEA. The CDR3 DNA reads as TGCAGCGTAAGGCACGCCAGCTCCTACGAGCAGTACTTC. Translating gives CSVRHASSYEQYF.

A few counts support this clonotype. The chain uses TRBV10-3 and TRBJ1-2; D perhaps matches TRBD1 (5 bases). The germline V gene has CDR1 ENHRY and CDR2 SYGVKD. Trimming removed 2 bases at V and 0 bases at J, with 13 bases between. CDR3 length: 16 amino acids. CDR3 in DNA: TGTGCCATCAGTGAGACCTTAGGGGACCCTAACTATGGCTACACCTTC. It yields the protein CAISETLGDPNYGYTF.

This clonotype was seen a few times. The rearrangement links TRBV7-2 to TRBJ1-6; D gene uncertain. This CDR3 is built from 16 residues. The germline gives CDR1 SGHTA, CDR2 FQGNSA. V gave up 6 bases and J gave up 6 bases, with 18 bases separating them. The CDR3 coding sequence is TGTGCCAGCAGACAAGCCTTAGGACGCCTTAATTCACCCCTCCACTTT. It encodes CASRQALGRLNSPLHF.

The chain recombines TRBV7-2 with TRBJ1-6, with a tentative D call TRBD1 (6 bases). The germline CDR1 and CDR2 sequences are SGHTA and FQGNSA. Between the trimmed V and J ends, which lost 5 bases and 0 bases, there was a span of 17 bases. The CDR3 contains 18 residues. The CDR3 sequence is CASSADRSLSSYNSPLHF. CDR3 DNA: TGTGCCAGCAGCGCCGACAGGAGTCTGAGCTCCTATAATTCACCCCTCCACTTT.

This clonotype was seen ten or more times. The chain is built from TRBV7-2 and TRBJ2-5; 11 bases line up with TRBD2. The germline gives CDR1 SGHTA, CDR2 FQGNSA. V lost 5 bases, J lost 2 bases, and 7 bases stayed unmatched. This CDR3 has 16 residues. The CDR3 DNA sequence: TGTGCCAGCAGCCCGCAGGTAGCGGGGGGGCAAGAGACCCAGTACTTC. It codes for CASSPQVAGGQETQYF.

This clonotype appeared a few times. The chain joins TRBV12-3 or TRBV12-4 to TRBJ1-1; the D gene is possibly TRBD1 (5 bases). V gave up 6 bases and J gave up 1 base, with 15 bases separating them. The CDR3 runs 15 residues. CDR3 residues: CASSPLGGANTEAFF. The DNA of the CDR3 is TGTGCCAGCAGCCCCCTAGGTGGGGCGAACACTGAAGCTTTCTTT.

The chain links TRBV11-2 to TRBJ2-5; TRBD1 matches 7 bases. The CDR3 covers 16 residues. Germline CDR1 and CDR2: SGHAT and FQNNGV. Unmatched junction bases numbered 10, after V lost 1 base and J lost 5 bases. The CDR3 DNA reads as TGTGCCAGCAGCTTAGTTCGTTACAGGGGCTTGGAGACCCAGTACTTC. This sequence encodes CASSLVRYRGLETQYF.

CDR3 DNA: TGTGCCAGCAGCTTCTCCGATGACTACGAGCAGTACTTC. It encodes CASSFSDDYEQYF. V and J are TRBV7-9 and TRBJ2-7; D gene ambiguous. Germline V lookup: CDR1 SEHNR, CDR2 FQNEAQ (reference sequence). Trimming left V 3 bases short and J 3 bases short, with 9 bases between. CDR3 length equals 13 residues.

The CDR3 nucleotides are TGCGCCAGCAGCCAACTTCCCGGGACAGGGAACACCGGGGAGCTGTTTTTT. Protein product: CASSQLPGTGNTGELFF. The chain is built from TRBV4-3 and TRBJ2-2; 8 bases fit TRBD1. V gave up 2 bases and J gave up 1 base; unmatched junction bases: 6. From germline, CDR1 is LGHNA and CDR2 YSLEER. The CDR3 contains 17 residues.

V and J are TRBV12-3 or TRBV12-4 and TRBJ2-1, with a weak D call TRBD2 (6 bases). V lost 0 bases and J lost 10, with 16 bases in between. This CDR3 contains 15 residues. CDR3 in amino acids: CASSLAGGPLEEQFF. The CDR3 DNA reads TGTGCCAGCAGTTTAGCGGGGGGACCCTTGGAAGAGCAGTTCTTC.

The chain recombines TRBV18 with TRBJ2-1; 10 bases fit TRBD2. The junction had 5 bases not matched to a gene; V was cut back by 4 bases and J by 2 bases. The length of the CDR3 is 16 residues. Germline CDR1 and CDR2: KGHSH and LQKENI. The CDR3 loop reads CASSRERGGPYNEQFF. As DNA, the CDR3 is TGTGCCAGCTCACGCGAGCGGGGGGGCCCCTACAATGAGCAGTTCTTC.

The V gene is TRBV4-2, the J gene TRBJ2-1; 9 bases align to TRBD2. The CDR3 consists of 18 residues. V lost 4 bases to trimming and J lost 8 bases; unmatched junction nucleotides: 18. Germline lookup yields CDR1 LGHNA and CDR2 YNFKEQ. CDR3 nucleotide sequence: TGTGCCAGCAGCCTACCCGTCCTTGGCGGGGGGGCGTTTGATGAGCAGTTCTTC. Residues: CASSLPVLGGGAFDEQFF.

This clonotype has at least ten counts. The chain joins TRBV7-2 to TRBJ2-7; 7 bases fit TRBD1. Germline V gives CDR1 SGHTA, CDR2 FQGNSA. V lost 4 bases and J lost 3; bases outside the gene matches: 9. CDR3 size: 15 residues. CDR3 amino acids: CASSSEGAANYEQYF. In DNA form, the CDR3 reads TGTGCCAGCAGCTCAGAGGGGGCCGCAAACTACGAGCAGTACTTC.

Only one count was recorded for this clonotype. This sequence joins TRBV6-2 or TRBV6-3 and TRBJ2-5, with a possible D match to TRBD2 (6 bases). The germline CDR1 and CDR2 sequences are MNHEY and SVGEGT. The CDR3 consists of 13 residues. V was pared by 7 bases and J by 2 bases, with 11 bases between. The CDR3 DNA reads TGTGCCAGCATAGGGCGGGGACAAGAGACCCAGTACTTC. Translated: CASIGRGQETQYF.

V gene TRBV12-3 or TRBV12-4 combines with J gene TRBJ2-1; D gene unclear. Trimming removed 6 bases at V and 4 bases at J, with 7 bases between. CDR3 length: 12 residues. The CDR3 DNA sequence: TGTGCCAGCAGGGGTAGTTACAATGAGCAGTTCTTC. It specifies CASRGSYNEQFF.

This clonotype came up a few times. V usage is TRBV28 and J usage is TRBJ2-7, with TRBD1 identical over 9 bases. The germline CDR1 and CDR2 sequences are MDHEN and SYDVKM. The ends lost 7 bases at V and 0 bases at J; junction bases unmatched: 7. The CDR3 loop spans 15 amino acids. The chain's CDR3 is CASTRTGAYSYEQYF. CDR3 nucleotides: TGTGCCAGCACCCGGACAGGGGCCTACTCCTACGAGCAGTACTTC.

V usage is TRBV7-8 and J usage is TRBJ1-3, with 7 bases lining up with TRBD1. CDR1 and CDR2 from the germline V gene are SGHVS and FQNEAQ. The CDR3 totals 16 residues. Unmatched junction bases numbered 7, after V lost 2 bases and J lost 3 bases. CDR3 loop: CASSLFAGTVGNTIYF. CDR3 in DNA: TGTGCCAGCAGCTTATTTGCAGGGACAGTTGGAAACACCATATATTTT.

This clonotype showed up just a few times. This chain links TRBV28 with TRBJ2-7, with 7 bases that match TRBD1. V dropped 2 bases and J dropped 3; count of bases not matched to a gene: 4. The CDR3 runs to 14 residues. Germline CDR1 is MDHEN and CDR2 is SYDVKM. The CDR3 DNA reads TGTGCCAGCAGTTTACAGAGGGACAGCTACGAGCAGTACTTC. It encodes CASSLQRDSYEQYF.

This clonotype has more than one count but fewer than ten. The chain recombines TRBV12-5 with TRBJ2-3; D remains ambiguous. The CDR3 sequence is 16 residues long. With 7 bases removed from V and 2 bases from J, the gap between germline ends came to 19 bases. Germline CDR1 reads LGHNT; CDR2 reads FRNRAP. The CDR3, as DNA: TGTGCTAGTGCCCCGAAACACGGGTCGACCACAGATACGCAGTATTTT. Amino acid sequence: CASAPKHGSTTDTQYF.

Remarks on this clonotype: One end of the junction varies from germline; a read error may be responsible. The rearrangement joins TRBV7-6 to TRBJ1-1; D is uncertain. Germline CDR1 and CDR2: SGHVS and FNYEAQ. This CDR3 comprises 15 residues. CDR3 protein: CASSATGLMKTEAFF. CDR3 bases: TGTGCCAGCAGCGCCACTGGACTGATGAAGACTGAAGCTTTCTTT.

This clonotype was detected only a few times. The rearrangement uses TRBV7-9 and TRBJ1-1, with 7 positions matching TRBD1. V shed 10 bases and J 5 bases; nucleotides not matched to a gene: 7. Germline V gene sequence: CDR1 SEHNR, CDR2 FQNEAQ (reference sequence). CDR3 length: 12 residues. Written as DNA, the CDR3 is TGTGCCATCGCACAGGGGTATACTGAAGCTTTCTTT. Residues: CAIAQGYTEAFF.

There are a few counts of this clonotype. The CDR3, as DNA: TGTGCCAGCAGCCAAGTGTCTAGCGGGGAAAGGAGCTACAATGAGCAGTTCTTC. Translating gives CASSQVSSGERSYNEQFF. This rearrangement joins TRBV14 to TRBJ2-1, with 9 bases fitting TRBD2. Germline loops: CDR1 SGHDN, CDR2 FVKESK. V lost 1 base, J lost 3 bases, and 10 bases stayed unmatched. The CDR3 loop spans 18 amino acids. Filled out from reference TRBV14 and TRBJ2-1, the complete variable domain reads EAGVTQFPSHSVIEKGQTVTLRCDPISGHDNLYWYRRVMGKEIKFLLHFVKESKQDESGMPNNRFLAERTGGTYSTLKVQPAELEDSGVYFCASSQVSSGERSYNEQFFGPGTRLTVL.

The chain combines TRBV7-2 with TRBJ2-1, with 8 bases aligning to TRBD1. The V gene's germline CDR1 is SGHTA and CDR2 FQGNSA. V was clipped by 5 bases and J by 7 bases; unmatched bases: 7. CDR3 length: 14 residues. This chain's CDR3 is CASSLTGQANEQFF. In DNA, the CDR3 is TGTGCCAGCAGCCTAACGGGACAGGCAAATGAGCAGTTCTTC.

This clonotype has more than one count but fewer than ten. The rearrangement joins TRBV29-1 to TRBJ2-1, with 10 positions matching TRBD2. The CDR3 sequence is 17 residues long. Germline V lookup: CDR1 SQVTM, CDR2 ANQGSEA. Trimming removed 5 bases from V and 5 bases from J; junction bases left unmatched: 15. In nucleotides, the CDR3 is TGCAGCGTTCCCTTTCAGATAGCGGGGGGAGGGAACAATGAGCAGTTCTTC. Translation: CSVPFQIAGGGNNEQFF.

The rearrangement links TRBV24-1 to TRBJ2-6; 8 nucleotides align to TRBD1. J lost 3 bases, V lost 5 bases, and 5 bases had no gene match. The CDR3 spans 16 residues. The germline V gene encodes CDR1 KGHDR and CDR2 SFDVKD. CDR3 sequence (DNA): TGTGCCACCAGTGGCTCAGGGGGCATTGGGGCCAACGTCCTGACTTTC. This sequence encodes CATSGSGGIGANVLTF.

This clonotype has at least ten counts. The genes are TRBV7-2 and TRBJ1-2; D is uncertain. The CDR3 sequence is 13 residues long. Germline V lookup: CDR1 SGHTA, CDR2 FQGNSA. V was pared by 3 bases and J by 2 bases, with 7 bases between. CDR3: CASSLRGNYGYTF. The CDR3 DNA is TGTGCCAGCAGCTTGAGAGGGAACTATGGCTACACCTTC.

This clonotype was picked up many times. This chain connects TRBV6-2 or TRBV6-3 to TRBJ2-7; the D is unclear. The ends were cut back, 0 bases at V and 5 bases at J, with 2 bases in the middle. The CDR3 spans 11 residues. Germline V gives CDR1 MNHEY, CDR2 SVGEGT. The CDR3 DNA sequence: TGTGCCAGCAGTTACTCAAACGAGCAGTACTTC. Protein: CASSYSNEQYF.

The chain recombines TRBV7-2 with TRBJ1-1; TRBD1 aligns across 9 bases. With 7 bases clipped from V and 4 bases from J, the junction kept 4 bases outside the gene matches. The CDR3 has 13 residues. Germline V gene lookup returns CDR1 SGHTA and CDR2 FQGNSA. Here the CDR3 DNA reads TGTGCCAGCACTTTGACAGGGGGCACTGAAGCTTTCTTT. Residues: CASTLTGGTEAFF.